This TCR beta chain was observed in a study of shared T cell receptors in the human thymus. Data came from immunoSEQ multiplex PCR; TCRdb stores just in-frame clones and leaves some out. This table holds 650,000 to 950,000 clones, approximately 85% found once. Germline-derived CDR1 and CDR2 are KGHSH and LQKENI. After removal of 4 bases from V and 0 bases from J, the junction contained 11 bases not matched to a gene. The CDR3 loop spans 18 amino acids. These sequences were also reported in another study, on human thymus T cells.

This chain links TRBV18 with TRBJ2-1; 8 nucleotides agree with TRBD2. The source of this sequence is a girl under two years old with a congenital heart defect. The specimen sequenced was thymocytes. The CDR3 region is CASSLISGAYPSYNEQFF. The CDR3 bases are TGTGCCAGCTCACTGATTAGCGGGGCCTACCCCTCCTACAATGAGCAGTTCTTC.